Below, 29 T cell receptor beta chains from the same sample are listed, as sequenced in a study of identical twins. From the 5' RACE reads, TCRdb called clonotypes with MiXCR, one entry per CDR3 protein. The table shows about 700,000 distinct CDR3 sequences, with approximately 6.1% occurring only once. Sequencing used naive T cells sorted from blood. All receptors come from a man younger than 30 in good health.

This clonotype has only a few counts. The CDR3 coding sequence is TGCGCCAGCAGCTTGGCCCACGGGACAGGGGGTTACAATGAGCAGTTCTTC. The encoded protein is CASSLAHGTGGYNEQFF. The V and J genes are TRBV5-1 and TRBJ2-1; 11 bases are a match to TRBD1. Germline V gene lookup returns CDR1 SGHRS and CDR2 YFSETQ. V shed 0 bases, J shed 4 bases, and the junction held 6 bases outside the gene matches. The CDR3 has 17 residues.

A remark on this clonotype: The junction departs from germline at one end; a sequencing error may be responsible. This chain joins TRBV15 and TRBJ2-4; D is possibly TRBD2 (5 bases). The germline V gene has CDR1 LNHNV and CDR2 YYDKDF (reference sequence). The CDR3 extends over 15 amino acids. Here the CDR3 reads CATSRDTGTKNIQYF. DNA for the CDR3: TGTGCCACCAGCCGAGACACCGGGACCAAAAACATTCAGTACTTC.

This clonotype was counted at least ten times. The rearrangement links TRBV7-2 to TRBJ2-5; no definite D call. Trimming left V 0 bases short and J 4 bases short, with 15 bases between. Per the germline V gene, CDR1 is SGHTA and CDR2 is FQGNSA. The CDR3 spans 16 residues. This CDR3 reads CASSLAAIVPPETQYF. The CDR3 DNA follows: TGTGCCAGCAGCTTAGCGGCCATAGTTCCACCAGAGACCCAGTACTTC.

This clonotype has a count of ten or more. This chain uses TRBV12-3 or TRBV12-4 with TRBJ1-2; D possibly corresponds to TRBD1 (5 bases). CDR3 length: 13 amino acids. Trimming took off 7 bases at V and 7 bases at J, with 16 bases between the two ends. This chain's CDR3 is CASTLIGGVGYTF. Written as DNA, the CDR3 is TGTGCCAGCACCCTAATCGGGGGGGTTGGCTACACCTTC.

As concerns this clonotype: With a much larger clone just one base away, this may be a read error. The chain links TRBV4-1 to TRBJ1-1; D gene uncertain. With 4 bases removed from V and 0 bases from J, the gap between germline ends came to 15 bases. Per the germline V gene, CDR1 is MGHRA and CDR2 is YSYEKL. The CDR3 sequence is 16 residues long. CDR3 sequence reads: CASSLGRLILNTEAFF. CDR3 in DNA: TGCGCCAGCAGCCTAGGAAGACTGATCCTGAACACTGAAGCTTTCTTT.

J is TRBJ2-7 and V is TRBV30, with 7 bases aligning to TRBD2. The CDR3 has 12 amino acids. Germline assignment: CDR1 GTSNPN and CDR2 SVGIG (reference sequence). V lost 3 bases to trimming and J lost 2 bases; unmatched junction nucleotides: 1. The DNA for the CDR3 is TGTGCCTGGAGAACTAGCGCCTACGAGCAGTACTTC. It is translated as CAWRTSAYEQYF.

This clonotype was seen a handful of times. The chain has TRBV11-2 and TRBJ2-1; tentatively, D is TRBD2 (5 bases). Germline assignment: CDR1 SGHAT and CDR2 FQNNGV. Trimming cost V 2 bases and J 5 bases, with 16 bases left between them. CDR3 length equals 16 residues. The CDR3 region has the DNA TGTGCCAGCAGCTTAAATCTAGGAGGACCCAACAATGAGCAGTTCTTC. Translation: CASSLNLGGPNNEQFF.

This clonotype came up many times. V is TRBV12-3 or TRBV12-4 and J is TRBJ1-2; D ambiguous. Between the trimmed V and J ends, which lost 6 bases and 0 bases, there was a span of 8 bases. The CDR3 consists of 13 residues. The CDR3 DNA reads as TGTGCCAGCAGACCCGCTACTAACTATGGCTACACCTTC. It encodes CASRPATNYGYTF.

This clonotype appeared many times. This chain connects TRBV10-3 to TRBJ2-1; D remains unclear. The CDR3 contains 13 residues. The V end lost 8 bases, the J end lost 3 bases, and 11 bases lay between the germline ends. Looked up from germline, CDR1 is ENHRY and CDR2 is SYGVKD. CDR3 DNA: TGTGCCATCTATGAAACAGTCTACAATGAGCAGTTCTTC. It specifies CAIYETVYNEQFF.

The chain employs TRBV20-1 and TRBJ2-7; a weak D match, TRBD1 (6 bases). V dropped 6 bases and J dropped 2 bases, with 11 bases sitting between them. There are 12 residues in the CDR3. Germline-derived CDR1 and CDR2 are DFQATT and SNEGSKA (reference sequence). The CDR3, as DNA: TGCAGTGCATGGGACAACACCTACGAGCAGTACTTC. This translates into CSAWDNTYEQYF.

This clonotype was observed once. CDR3: CASSPAAGTGTEAFF. The CDR3 DNA reads TGTGCCAGCTCACCGGCAGCAGGGACAGGCACTGAAGCTTTCTTT. J is TRBJ1-1 and V is TRBV18; TRBD1 matches 8 bases. Germline assignment: CDR1 KGHSH and CDR2 LQKENI. This CDR3 comprises 15 residues. Germline trimming cut 3 bases from V and 4 bases from J; bases unmatched to any gene: 7.

Many counts were recorded for this clonotype. The gene calls are TRBV12-3 or TRBV12-4 and TRBJ2-7; the D is unclear. The CDR3 runs 11 residues. V lost 3 bases and J 7 bases, leaving 7 bases between the germline ends. The CDR3 DNA sequence: TGTGCCAGCAGTTTTAGTCTGGAGCAGTACTTC. It specifies CASSFSLEQYF.

The V gene is TRBV28, the J gene TRBJ2-1; 13 bases agree with TRBD2. This CDR3 spans 16 amino acids. J lost 8 bases, V lost 6 bases, and 10 bases had no gene match. Germline CDR1 and CDR2: MDHEN and SYDVKM. The CDR3 DNA is TGTGCCAGCAGCCTGGGACTAGCGGGATATCGGGATGAGCAGTTCTTC. Its translation is CASSLGLAGYRDEQFF.

V usage is TRBV20-1 and J usage is TRBJ2-3, with D perhaps TRBD2 (5 bases). This CDR3 contains 15 residues. Germline V lookup: CDR1 DFQATT, CDR2 SNEGSKA (reference sequence). The V end lost 3 bases, the J end lost 1 base, and 14 bases lay between the germline ends. The CDR3 protein is CSASRRVGGTDTQYF. The CDR3 DNA is TGCAGTGCTAGCAGGCGGGTCGGAGGCACAGATACGCAGTATTTT.

This clonotype was observed at least ten times. The chain uses TRBV28 and TRBJ2-1, with 10 bases aligning to TRBD2. The V gene's germline CDR1 is MDHEN and CDR2 SYDVKM. With 7 bases clipped from V and 5 bases from J, the junction kept 2 bases outside the gene matches. The CDR3 length is 13 residues. As DNA, the CDR3 is TGTGCCAGCATTAGCGGGAGGCACAATGAGCAGTTCTTC. Translating it yields CASISGRHNEQFF.

This clonotype appeared many times. The V gene is TRBV29-1, the J gene TRBJ1-1, with TRBD1 matching 8 bases. The trim removed 3 bases at V and 4 bases at J, leaving 4 bases unmatched. The CDR3 contains 13 residues. The germline V gene has CDR1 SQVTM and CDR2 ANQGSEA. This CDR3 reads CSVDRGRGTEAFF. CDR3 in DNA: TGCAGCGTTGACAGGGGGCGCGGCACTGAAGCTTTCTTT.

J is TRBJ2-3 and V is TRBV11-3, with 7 bases fitting TRBD2. The CDR3 runs 14 residues. In germline, CDR1 is SGHNT, CDR2 YENEEA. Unmatched junction bases numbered 4, after V lost 3 bases and J lost 4 bases. The CDR3 sequence: CASSFRAGSDTQYF. The CDR3 bases are TGTGCCAGCAGCTTCCGAGCGGGATCAGATACGCAGTATTTT.

In this sample, this clonotype turned up a few times. The genes are TRBV4-2 and TRBJ2-2; D is undetermined. Trimming removed 4 bases from V and 3 bases from J, with 15 bases in between. This CDR3 comprises 16 residues. Germline V gives CDR1 LGHNA, CDR2 YNFKEQ. The CDR3 nucleotides are TGTGCCAGCAGCCCCCCGGGTCGGGCGGACACCGGGGAGCTGTTTTTT. This sequence encodes CASSPPGRADTGELFF.

The table lists this clonotype with many counts. The J gene is TRBJ1-2, the V gene TRBV29-1, with D perhaps matching TRBD1 (6 bases). This CDR3 comprises 12 residues. Germline V gives CDR1 SQVTM, CDR2 ANQGSEA. V lost 5 bases, J lost 5 bases, and 12 bases lay in between. The CDR3 reads CSVRGGGYGYTF. CDR3 nucleotide sequence: TGCAGCGTTCGAGGGGGGGGATATGGCTACACCTTC.

This clonotype was counted between two and nine times. The chain combines TRBV3-1 with TRBJ2-2; 14 bases agree with TRBD2. The CDR3 has 18 amino acids. CDR1 is LGHDT and CDR2 is YNNKEL in the germline V gene (reference sequence). V shed 0 bases and J 4 bases; nucleotides not matched to a gene: 4. CDR3: CASSQERLAGGRTGELFF. CDR3 coding DNA: TGTGCCAGCAGCCAAGAGAGACTAGCGGGAGGGCGCACCGGGGAGCTGTTTTTT.

A few counts support this clonotype. The chain couples TRBV19 to TRBJ1-1; D unclear. This CDR3 is built from 13 residues. Trimming removed 6 bases from V and 0 bases from J, with 8 bases in between. The V gene's germline CDR1 is LNHDA and CDR2 SQIVND (reference sequence). This CDR3 reads CASSWSLNTEAFF. CDR3 coding DNA: TGTGCCAGTAGCTGGTCTTTGAACACTGAAGCTTTCTTT.

This clonotype was counted at least ten times. CDR3 coding DNA: TGCGCCAGCAGCATACTAGACTCTAGCACAGATACGCAGTATTTT. Protein: CASSILDSSTDTQYF. The chain uses TRBV5-1 and TRBJ2-3, with D possibly TRBD2 on 5 matching bases. Germline loops: CDR1 SGHRS, CDR2 YFSETQ. The CDR3 consists of 15 residues. V was cut by 4 bases and J by 0 bases, with 12 bases left in between.

This clonotype has a count of ten or more. The V call is TRBV20-1, the J call TRBJ1-6, with 9 bases that match TRBD1. With V trimmed by 4 bases and J by 1 base, 2 bases remained unmatched. CDR1 and CDR2 (germline): DFQATT, SNEGSKA (reference sequence). CDR3 length: 15 amino acids. CDR3 bases: TGCAGTGCTATGACAGGGGGTTCCTATAATTCACCCCTCCACTTT. Translated, it gives CSAMTGGSYNSPLHF.

This clonotype was found a few times. This chain joins TRBV5-4 and TRBJ2-7; D not resolved. CDR1 and CDR2 from the germline V gene are SGHNT and YYREEE (reference sequence). V lost 3 bases to trimming and J lost 3 bases, with 7 bases between them. The CDR3 length is 12 residues. The CDR3: CASSSPHYEQYF. CDR3 DNA: TGTGCCAGCAGCTCCCCCCACTACGAGCAGTACTTC.

This clonotype has ten or more counts. The chain links TRBV7-6 to TRBJ2-1; D remains unclear. Germline loops: CDR1 SGHVS, CDR2 FNYEAQ. The CDR3 runs 14 residues. V lost 4 bases and J 6 bases, leaving 13 bases between the germline ends. CDR3 in amino acids: CASSSKTAGNEQFF. CDR3 sequence (DNA): TGTGCCAGCAGCTCCAAGACTGCCGGCAATGAGCAGTTCTTC.

This clonotype was counted only a few times. V is TRBV7-9 and J is TRBJ2-7; D not resolved. CDR3 size: 14 residues. V was trimmed by 1 base and J by 6 bases, leaving 13 bases between them. Germline lookup yields CDR1 SEHNR and CDR2 FQNEAQ (reference sequence). CDR3 residues: CASSLVQHLGEQYF. The CDR3 bases are TGTGCCAGCAGCTTAGTTCAGCATTTGGGCGAGCAGTACTTC. The full variable domain, rest sourced from reference TRBV7-9 and TRBJ2-7, is DTGVSQNPRHKITKRGQNVTFRCDPISEHNRLYWYRQTLGQGPEFLTYFQNEAQLEKSRLLSDRFSAERPKGSFSTLEIQRTEQGDSAMYLCASSLVQHLGEQYFGPGTRLTVT.

This clonotype was picked up a small number of times. This chain joins TRBV12-3 or TRBV12-4 and TRBJ1-1, with D maybe TRBD1 (5 bases). There are 15 residues in the CDR3. V lost 5 bases and J lost 4, with 17 bases in between. The CDR3 nucleotides read TGTGCCAGCAGTGGGGGTCGGGAGTGGGTCACTGAAGCTTTCTTT. It codes for CASSGGREWVTEAFF.

The chain combines TRBV25-1 with TRBJ2-5, with D possibly TRBD2 on 6 matching bases. Trimming stripped 4 bases from V and 6 bases from J, with 15 bases between. Germline lookup yields CDR1 MGHDK and CDR2 SYGVNS. The CDR3 runs to 14 residues. The CDR3 nucleotides are TGTGCCAGCAGTGCAGGGCCGGGGGTGAAGACCCAGTACTTC. Encoded protein: CASSAGPGVKTQYF.

Only a few counts were recorded for this clonotype. V and J are TRBV5-1 and TRBJ2-7, with D possibly being TRBD1 or TRBD2 (6 bases each). Germline loops: CDR1 SGHRS, CDR2 YFSETQ. This CDR3 has 13 residues. V dropped 0 bases and J dropped 6 bases, with 10 bases sitting between them. CDR3 nucleotide sequence: TGCGCCAGCAGCTTGGATCGGGGGCGCGAGCAGTACGTC. It yields the protein CASSLDRGREQYV.